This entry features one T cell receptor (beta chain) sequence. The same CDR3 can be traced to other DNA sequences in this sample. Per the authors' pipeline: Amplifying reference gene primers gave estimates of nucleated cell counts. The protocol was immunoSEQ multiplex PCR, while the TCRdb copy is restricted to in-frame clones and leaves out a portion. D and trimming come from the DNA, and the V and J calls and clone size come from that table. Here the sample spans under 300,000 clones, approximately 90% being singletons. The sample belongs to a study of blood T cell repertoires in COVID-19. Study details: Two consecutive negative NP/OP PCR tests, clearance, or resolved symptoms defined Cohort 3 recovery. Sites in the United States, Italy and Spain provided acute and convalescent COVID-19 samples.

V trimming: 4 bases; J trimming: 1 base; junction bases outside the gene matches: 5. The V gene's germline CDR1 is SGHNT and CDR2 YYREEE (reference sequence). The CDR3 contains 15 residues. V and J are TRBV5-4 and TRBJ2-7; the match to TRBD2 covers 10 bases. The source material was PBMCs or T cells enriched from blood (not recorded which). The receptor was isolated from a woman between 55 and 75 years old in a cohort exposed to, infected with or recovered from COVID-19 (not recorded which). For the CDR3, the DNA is TGTGCCAGCAGCCTAGGACTAGCGGTTTCCTACGAGCAGTACTTC. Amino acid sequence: CASSLGLAVSYEQYF.